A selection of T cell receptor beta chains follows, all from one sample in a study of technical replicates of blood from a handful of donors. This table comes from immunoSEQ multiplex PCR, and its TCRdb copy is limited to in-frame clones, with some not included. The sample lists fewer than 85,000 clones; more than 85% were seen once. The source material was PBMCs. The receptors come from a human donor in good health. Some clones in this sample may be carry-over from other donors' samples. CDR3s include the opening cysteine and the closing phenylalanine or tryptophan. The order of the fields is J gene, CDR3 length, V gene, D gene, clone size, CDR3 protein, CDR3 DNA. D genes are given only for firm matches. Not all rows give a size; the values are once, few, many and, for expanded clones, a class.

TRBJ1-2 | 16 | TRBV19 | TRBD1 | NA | CASSFWSTGTDYGYTF | TGTGCCAGTAGTTTTTGGTCCACCGGGACAGACTATGGCTACACCTTC
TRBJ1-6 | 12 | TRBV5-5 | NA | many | CASTWGVSPLHF | TGTGCCAGCACTTGGGGGGTTTCACCCCTCCACTTT
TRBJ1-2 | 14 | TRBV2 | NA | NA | CASSEASTTYGYTF | TGTGCCAGCAGTGAAGCTTCGACAACCTATGGCTACACCTTC
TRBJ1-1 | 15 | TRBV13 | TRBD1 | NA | CASSIEGQGTTEAFF | TGTGCCAGCAGCATAGAGGGACAGGGTACGACTGAAGCTTTCTTT
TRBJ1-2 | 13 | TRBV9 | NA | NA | CASSVATGDGYTF | TGTGCCAGCAGCGTGGCAACGGGGGATGGCTACACCTTC
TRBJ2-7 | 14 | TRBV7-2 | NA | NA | CASSLVARPREQYF | TGTGCCAGCAGCTTAGTTGCCCGTCCCCGGGAGCAGTACTTC
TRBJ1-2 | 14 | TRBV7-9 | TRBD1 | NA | CASSRGQGGHGYTF | TGTGCCAGCAGCCGAGGACAGGGCGGACATGGCTACACCTTC
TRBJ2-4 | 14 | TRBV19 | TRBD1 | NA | CASSLGQDLNIQYF | TGTGCCAGTAGTCTGGGACAGGACTTAAACATTCAGTACTTC
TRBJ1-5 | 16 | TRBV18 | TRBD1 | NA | CASSPGQGGSGQPQHF | TGTGCCAGCTCACCAGGCCAAGGGGGCTCTGGTCAGCCCCAGCATTTT
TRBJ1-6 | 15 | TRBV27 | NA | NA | CASSLGALENSPLHF | TGTGCCAGCAGTTTAGGGGCGTTAGAGAATTCACCCCTCCACTTT
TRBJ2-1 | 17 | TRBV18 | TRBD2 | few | CASSPFLTSGSPNEQFF | TGTGCCAGCTCACCCTTTCTGACTAGCGGGAGTCCTAATGAGCAGTTCTTC
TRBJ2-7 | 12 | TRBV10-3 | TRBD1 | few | CAISARGREQYF | TGTGCCATCAGTGCAAGGGGGCGCGAGCAGTACTTC
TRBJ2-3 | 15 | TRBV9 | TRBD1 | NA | CASSARQGSTDTQYF | TGTGCCAGCAGCGCCCGACAGGGAAGCACAGATACGCAGTATTTT
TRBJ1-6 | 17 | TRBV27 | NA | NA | CASRRDRRSSYNSPLHF | TGTGCCAGCAGGAGAGATCGACGGAGCTCCTATAATTCACCCCTCCACTTT
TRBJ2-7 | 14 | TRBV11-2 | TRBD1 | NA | CASSWGQGNYEQYF | TGTGCCAGCAGCTGGGGACAGGGGAACTACGAGCAGTACTTC
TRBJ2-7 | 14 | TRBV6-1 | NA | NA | CASSELSWAYEQYF | TGTGCCAGCAGTGAATTGAGCTGGGCGTACGAGCAGTACTTC
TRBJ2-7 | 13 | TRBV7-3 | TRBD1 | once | CASSSGTGYEQYF | TGTGCCAGCAGCTCCGGGACAGGGTACGAGCAGTACTTC
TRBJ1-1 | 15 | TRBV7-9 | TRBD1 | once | CASSDDRGLFTEAFF | TGTGCCAGCAGCGACGACAGGGGGCTATTTACTGAAGCTTTCTTT
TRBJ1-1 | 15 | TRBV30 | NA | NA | CAWSVPDRTNTEAFF | TGTGCCTGGAGTGTACCTGACAGGACTAACACTGAAGCTTTCTTT
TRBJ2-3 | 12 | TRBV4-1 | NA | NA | CASSRPRDTQYF | TGCGCCAGCAGTCGCCCTCGGGATACGCAGTATTTT
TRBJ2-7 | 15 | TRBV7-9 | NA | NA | CASSPWDTSTYEQYF | TGTGCCAGCAGCCCGTGGGACACCAGTACCTACGAGCAGTACTTC
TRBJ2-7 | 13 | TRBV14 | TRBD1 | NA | CASNRDRGYEQYF | TGTGCCAGCAACCGGGACAGGGGCTACGAGCAGTACTTC
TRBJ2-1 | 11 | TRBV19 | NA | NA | CASGLNNEQFF | TGTGCCAGTGGACTTAACAATGAGCAGTTCTTC
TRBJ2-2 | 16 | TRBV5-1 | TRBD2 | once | CASSWIAGQSTGELFF | TGCGCCAGCAGCTGGATAGCGGGACAATCCACCGGGGAGCTGTTTTTT
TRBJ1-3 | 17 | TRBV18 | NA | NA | CASSPLSGALSGNTIYF | TGTGCCAGCTCACCACTGTCAGGGGCACTCTCTGGAAACACCATATATTTT
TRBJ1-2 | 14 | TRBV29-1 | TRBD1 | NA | CSVSYRDRGSGYTF | TGCAGCGTTTCCTACCGGGACAGGGGGTCTGGCTACACCTTC
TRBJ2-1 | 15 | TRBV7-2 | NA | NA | CASLNVLSSYNEQFF | TGTGCCAGCCTCAATGTATTGAGCTCCTACAATGAGCAGTTCTTC
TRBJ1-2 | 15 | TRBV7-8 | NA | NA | CASSLARAGNYGYTF | TGTGCCAGCAGCTTAGCGCGGGCTGGTAACTATGGCTACACCTTC
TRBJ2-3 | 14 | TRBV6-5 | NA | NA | CASSGTRVSDTQYF | TGTGCCAGCAGTGGGACAAGGGTGTCAGATACGCAGTATTTT
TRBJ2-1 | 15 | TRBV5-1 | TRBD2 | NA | CASSFLAGGNNEQFF | TGCGCCAGCAGCTTTTTGGCGGGGGGAAACAATGAGCAGTTCTTC
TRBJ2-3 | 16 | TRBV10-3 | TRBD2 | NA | CAISVGLAGGQDTQYF | TGTGCCATCAGTGTAGGACTAGCGGGGGGCCAGGATACGCAGTATTTT
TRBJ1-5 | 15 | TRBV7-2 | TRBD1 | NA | CASSPRTGGYQPQHF | TGTGCCAGCAGCCCCCGGACAGGGGGCTATCAGCCCCAGCATTTT
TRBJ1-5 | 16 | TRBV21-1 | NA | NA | CASRPETKRGNQPQHF | TGTGCCAGCAGACCCGAGACCAAGAGGGGCAATCAGCCCCAGCATTTT
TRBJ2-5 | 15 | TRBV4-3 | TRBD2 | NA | CASSQGTSGVETQYF | TGCGCCAGCAGCCAAGGGACTAGCGGGGTAGAGACCCAGTACTTC
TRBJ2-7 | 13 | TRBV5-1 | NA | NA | CASSIRGISEQYF | TGCGCCAGCAGTATCCGGGGAATTTCCGAGCAGTACTTC
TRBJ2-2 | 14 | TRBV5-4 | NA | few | CASSLRGKAGELFF | TGTGCCAGCAGCTTGAGGGGAAAGGCCGGGGAGCTGTTTTTT
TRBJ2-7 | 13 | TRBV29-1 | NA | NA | CSVRGLLSYEQYF | TGCAGCGTTAGGGGCCTTCTCTCCTACGAGCAGTACTTC
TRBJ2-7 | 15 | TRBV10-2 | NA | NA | CASSRGDGFSYEQYF | TGCGCCAGCAGCCGCGGGGACGGATTCTCCTACGAGCAGTACTTC
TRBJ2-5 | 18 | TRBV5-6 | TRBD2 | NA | CASSLYLPGLAEQETQYF | TGTGCCAGCAGCTTGTACCTACCGGGACTAGCGGAGCAAGAGACCCAGTACTTC
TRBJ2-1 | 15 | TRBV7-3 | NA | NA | CASSLSRRPYNEQFF | TGTGCCAGCAGCTTATCGAGGCGCCCCTACAATGAGCAGTTCTTC
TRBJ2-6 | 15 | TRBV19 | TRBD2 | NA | CASKKGLSGANVLTF | TGTGCCAGTAAGAAGGGACTAAGCGGGGCCAACGTCCTGACTTTC
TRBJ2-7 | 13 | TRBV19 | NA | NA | CASSMEASYEQYF | TGTGCCAGTAGTATGGAGGCCTCCTACGAGCAGTACTTC
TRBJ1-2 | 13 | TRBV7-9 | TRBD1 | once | CASSLLQGDGYTF | TGTGCCAGCAGCTTACTACAGGGGGATGGCTACACCTTC
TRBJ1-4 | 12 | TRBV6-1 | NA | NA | CASSEFGEKLFF | TGTGCCAGCAGTGAATTCGGGGAAAAACTGTTTTTT
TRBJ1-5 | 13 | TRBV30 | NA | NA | CAWSVGSNQPQHF | TGTGCCTGGAGTGTCGGTAGCAATCAGCCCCAGCATTTT
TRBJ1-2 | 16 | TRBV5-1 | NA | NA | CASSFSGGQLNYGYTF | TGCGCCAGCAGCTTTAGTGGTGGGCAGCTCAACTATGGCTACACCTTC
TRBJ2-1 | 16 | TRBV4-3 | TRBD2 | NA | CASSHELAEAYNEQFF | TGCGCCAGCAGCCATGAACTAGCGGAGGCGTACAATGAGCAGTTCTTC
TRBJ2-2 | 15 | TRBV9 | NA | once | CASSGRGSNTGELFF | TGTGCCAGCAGCGGCAGGGGCTCGAACACCGGGGAGCTGTTTTTT
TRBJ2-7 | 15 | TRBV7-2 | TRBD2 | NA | CASSSRRGGAREQYF | TGTGCCAGCAGCTCCCGCCGGGGGGGGGCGAGGGAGCAGTACTTC
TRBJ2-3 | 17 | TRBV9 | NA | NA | CASSVRGGNPSTDTQYF | TGTGCCAGCAGCGTAAGGGGGGGGAACCCTAGCACAGATACGCAGTATTTT
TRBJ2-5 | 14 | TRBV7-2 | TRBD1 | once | CASSGRTGGETQYF | TGTGCCAGCAGCGGTCGAACAGGGGGAGAGACCCAGTACTTC
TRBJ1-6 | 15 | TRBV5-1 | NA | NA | CASRIQVDYNSPLHF | TGCGCCAGCAGAATACAGGTCGACTATAATTCACCCCTCCACTTT